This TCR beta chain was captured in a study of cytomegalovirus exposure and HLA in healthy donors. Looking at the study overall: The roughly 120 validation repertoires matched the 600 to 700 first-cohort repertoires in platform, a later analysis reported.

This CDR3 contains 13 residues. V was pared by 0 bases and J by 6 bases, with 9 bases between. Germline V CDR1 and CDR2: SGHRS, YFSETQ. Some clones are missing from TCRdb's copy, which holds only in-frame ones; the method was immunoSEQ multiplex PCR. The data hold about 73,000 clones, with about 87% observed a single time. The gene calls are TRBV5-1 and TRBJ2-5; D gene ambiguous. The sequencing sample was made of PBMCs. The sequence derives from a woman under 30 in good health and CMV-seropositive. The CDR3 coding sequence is TGCGCCAGCAGCTTGGGTGGGCTGAAGACCCAGTACTTC. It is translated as CASSLGGLKTQYF. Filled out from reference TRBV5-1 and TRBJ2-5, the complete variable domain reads KAGVTQTPRYLIKTRGQQVTLSCSPISGHRSVSWYQQTPGQGLQFLFEYFSETQRNKGNFPGRFSGRQFSNSRSEMNVSTLELGDSALYLCASSLGGLKTQYFGPGTRLLVL.